This is a list of T cell receptor beta chains from one sample in a study of regulatory T cells in long-lasting Graves disease. TCRdb ran MiXCR on the multiplex PCR reads and lists one entry per CDR3 protein. The table includes about 440,000 distinct CDR3 sequences, 15% detected once. These data were also reused for a study on T cells in Graves' hyperthyroidism and ophthalmopathy.

This material consisted of peripheral blood mononuclear cells (PBMCs), taken at new diagnosis, from a patient treated with antithyroid drugs. Receptors originate from a woman in her 30s with Graves disease. The CDR3 runs from the conserved cysteine through the conserved F or W. A D gene is named only where the DNA matches it firmly. Expanded clones get a size class; other rows say once, few or many, or leave the size out.

D gene	clone size	V gene	J gene	CDR3 protein	CDR3 DNA
.	few	TRBV9	TRBJ1-3	CASSVGPRAFGNTIYF	TGTGCCAGCAGCGTAGGTCCCAGGGCCTTCGGAAACACCATATATTTT
TRBD2	.	TRBV4-1	TRBJ2-3	CASSQAPASGTGDTQYF	TGCGCCAGCAGCCAAGCTCCGGCTAGCGGGACTGGGGATACGCAGTATTTT
TRBD2	many	TRBV9	TRBJ2-7	CASSATSGSYEQYF	TGTGCCAGCAGCGCAACTAGCGGTTCCTACGAGCAGTACTTC
.	.	TRBV5-4	TRBJ2-1	CASSLTSKQFF	TGTGCCAGCAGCTTGACTAGCAAGCAGTTCTTC
.	many	TRBV24-1	TRBJ1-5	CATSDSHFNQPQHF	TGTGCCACCAGTGACAGCCACTTCAATCAGCCCCAGCATTTT
.	.	TRBV4-1	TRBJ1-1	CASSQIEPTEAFF	TGCGCCAGCAGTCAAATAGAGCCAACTGAAGCTTTCTTT
.	.	TRBV5-4	TRBJ1-2	CASSLPQKTNYGYTF	TGTGCCAGCAGCTTACCACAGAAGACAAACTATGGCTACACCTTC
.	many	TRBV11-2	TRBJ2-5	CASSSRMGEETQYF	TGTGCCAGCAGCTCCCGCATGGGGGAGGAGACCCAGTACTTC
.	many	TRBV11-2	TRBJ2-6	CASSPDTSGANVLTF	TGTGCCAGCAGCCCCGATACCTCTGGGGCCAACGTCCTGACTTTC
TRBD1	many	TRBV20-1	TRBJ1-1	CSVQIDRGLEAFF	TGCAGTGTCCAAATCGACAGGGGGCTCGAAGCTTTCTTT
.	many	TRBV7-9	TRBJ2-3	CASSFARETDTQYF	TGTGCCAGCAGCTTTGCTCGGGAGACAGATACGCAGTATTTT
.	many	TRBV18	TRBJ1-5	CASSPDGVNQPQHF	TGTGCCAGCTCACCCGACGGAGTCAATCAGCCCCAGCATTTT
.	.	TRBV5-1	TRBJ1-1	CASSLAARLNTEAFF	TGCGCCAGCAGCTTGGCGGCCAGGCTGAACACTGAAGCTTTCTTT
.	many	TRBV5-5	TRBJ1-1	CASSFTAKSEAFF	TGTGCCAGCAGCTTTACGGCAAAGAGTGAAGCTTTCTTT
.	many	TRBV30	TRBJ2-3	CAWSPRDTTQYF	TGTGCCTGGAGTCCGCGGGACACCACGCAGTATTTT
TRBD1	few	TRBV5-8	TRBJ2-1	CASSSGQIYYNEQFF	TGTGCCAGCAGTTCGGGACAGATCTACTACAATGAGCAGTTCTTC
TRBD1	.	TRBV19	TRBJ2-5	CASSTGGIVETQYF	TGTGCCAGTAGTACAGGGGGCATTGTCGAGACCCAGTACTTC
.	few	TRBV12-3/TRBV12-4	TRBJ2-1	CAGGRSSYNEQFF	TGTGCCGGCGGACGGAGCTCCTACAATGAGCAGTTCTTC
.	many	TRBV19	TRBJ1-1	CASSSGTFMNTEAFF	TGTGCCAGTAGTTCCGGGACGTTCATGAACACTGAAGCTTTCTTT
.	.	TRBV2	TRBJ1-2	CASSGVGEGYGYTF	TGTGCCAGCAGTGGGGTAGGGGAGGGCTATGGCTACACCTTC
.	many	TRBV3-1	TRBJ1-1	CASSQWRLNTEAFF	TGTGCCAGCAGCCAATGGCGGTTGAACACTGAAGCTTTCTTT
.	.	TRBV18	TRBJ2-1	CASSPQNEQFF	TGTGCCAGCTCACCACAGAATGAGCAGTTCTTC